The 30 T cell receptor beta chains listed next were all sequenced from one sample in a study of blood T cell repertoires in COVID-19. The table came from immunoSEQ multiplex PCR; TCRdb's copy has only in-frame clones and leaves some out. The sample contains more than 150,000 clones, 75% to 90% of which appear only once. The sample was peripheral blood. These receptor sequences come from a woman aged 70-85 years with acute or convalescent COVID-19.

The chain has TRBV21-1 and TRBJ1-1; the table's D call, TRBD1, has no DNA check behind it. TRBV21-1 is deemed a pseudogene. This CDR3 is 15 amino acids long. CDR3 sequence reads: CASSKNPDRDTEAFF. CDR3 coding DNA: TGTGCCAGCAGCAAAAATCCGGACAGGGACACTGAAGCTTTCTTT.

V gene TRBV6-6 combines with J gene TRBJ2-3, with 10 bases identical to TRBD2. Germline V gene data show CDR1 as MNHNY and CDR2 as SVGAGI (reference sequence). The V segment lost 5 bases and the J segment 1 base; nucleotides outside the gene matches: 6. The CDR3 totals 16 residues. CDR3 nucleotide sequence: TGTGCCAGCAGTAGGGCAGCGGGGGGGGGCACAGATACGCAGTATTTT. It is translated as CASSRAAGGGTDTQYF.

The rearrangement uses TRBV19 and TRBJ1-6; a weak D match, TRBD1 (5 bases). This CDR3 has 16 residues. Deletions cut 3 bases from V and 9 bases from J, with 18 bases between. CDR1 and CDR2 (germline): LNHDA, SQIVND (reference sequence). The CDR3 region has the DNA TGTGCCAGTAGTATCGGGGGGTCCCATTGGCCTTCACCCCTCCACTTT. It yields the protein CASSIGGSHWPSPLHF. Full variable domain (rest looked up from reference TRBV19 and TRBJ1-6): DGGITQSPKYLFRKEGQNVTLSCEQNLNHDAMYWYRQDPGQGLRLIYYSQIVNDFQKGDIAEGYSVSREKKESFPLTVTSAQKNPTAFYLCASSIGGSHWPSPLHFGNGTRLTVT.

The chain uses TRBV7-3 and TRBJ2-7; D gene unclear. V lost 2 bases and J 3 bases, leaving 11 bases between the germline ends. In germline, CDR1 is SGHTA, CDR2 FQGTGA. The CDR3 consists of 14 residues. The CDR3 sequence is CASSLGQKGYEQYF. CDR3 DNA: TGTGCCAGCAGCTTAGGGCAAAAAGGCTACGAGCAGTACTTC.

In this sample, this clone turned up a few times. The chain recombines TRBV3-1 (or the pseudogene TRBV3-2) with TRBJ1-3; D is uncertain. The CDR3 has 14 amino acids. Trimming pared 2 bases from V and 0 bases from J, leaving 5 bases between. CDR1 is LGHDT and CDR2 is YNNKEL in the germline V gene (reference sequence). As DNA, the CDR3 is TGTGCCAGCAGCCAAACAGACTCTGGAAACACCATATATTTT. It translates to CASSQTDSGNTIYF.

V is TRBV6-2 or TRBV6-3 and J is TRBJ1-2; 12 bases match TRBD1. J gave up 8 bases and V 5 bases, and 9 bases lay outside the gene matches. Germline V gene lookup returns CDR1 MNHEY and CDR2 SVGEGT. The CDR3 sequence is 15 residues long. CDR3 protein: CASSDGDRGRSGYTF. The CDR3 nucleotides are TGTGCCAGCAGTGATGGGGACAGGGGGCGATCCGGCTACACCTTC.

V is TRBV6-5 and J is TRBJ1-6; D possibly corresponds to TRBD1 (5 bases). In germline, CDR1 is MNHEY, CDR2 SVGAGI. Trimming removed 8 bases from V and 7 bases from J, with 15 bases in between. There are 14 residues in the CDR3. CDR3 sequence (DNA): TGTGCCAGCCACCAGGGACTCGGGAATTCACCCCTCCACTTT. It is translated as CASHQGLGNSPLHF.

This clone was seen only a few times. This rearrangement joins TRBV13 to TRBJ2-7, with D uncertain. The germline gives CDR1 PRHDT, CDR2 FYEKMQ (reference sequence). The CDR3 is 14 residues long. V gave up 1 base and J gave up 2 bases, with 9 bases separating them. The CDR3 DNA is TGTGCCAGCAGCTTAGACACCAAGACCTACGAGCAGTACTTC. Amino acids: CASSLDTKTYEQYF.

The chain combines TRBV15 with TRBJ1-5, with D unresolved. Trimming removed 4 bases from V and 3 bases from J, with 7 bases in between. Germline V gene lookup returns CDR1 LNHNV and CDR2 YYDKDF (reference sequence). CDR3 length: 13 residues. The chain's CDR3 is CATSKHFNQPQHF. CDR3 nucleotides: TGTGCCACCAGCAAGCACTTCAATCAGCCCCAGCATTTT.

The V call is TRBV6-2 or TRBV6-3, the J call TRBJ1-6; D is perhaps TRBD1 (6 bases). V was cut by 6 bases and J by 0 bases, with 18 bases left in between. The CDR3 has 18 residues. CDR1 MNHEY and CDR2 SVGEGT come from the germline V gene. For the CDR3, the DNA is TGTGCCAGCAGCCCGCCTACAGGGACGAGCTCCTATAATTCACCCCTCCACTTT. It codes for CASSPPTGTSSYNSPLHF.

DNA of the CDR3: TGTGCCAGCAGCGAGGGGGAGGGAAACACTGAAGCTTTCTTT. This codes for CASSEGEGNTEAFF. The gene calls are TRBV9 and TRBJ1-1, with D tentatively TRBD1 (6 bases). V gave up 3 bases and J gave up 2 bases, with 11 bases separating them. Germline CDR1 reads SGDLS; CDR2 reads YYNGEE. The CDR3 is made up of 14 amino acids. Filled out from reference TRBV9 and TRBJ1-1, the complete variable domain reads DSGVTQTPKHLITATGQRVTLRCSPRSGDLSVYWYQQSLDQGLQFLIQYYNGEERAKGNILERFSAQQFPDLHSELNLSSLELGDSALYFCASSEGEGNTEAFFGQGTRLTVV.

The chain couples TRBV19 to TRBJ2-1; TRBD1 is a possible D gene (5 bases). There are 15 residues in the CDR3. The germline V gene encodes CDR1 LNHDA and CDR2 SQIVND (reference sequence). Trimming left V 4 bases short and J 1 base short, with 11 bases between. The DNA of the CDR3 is TGTGCCAGTAGTAGGCAGGGCATGTCCTACAATGAGCAGTTCTTC. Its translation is CASSRQGMSYNEQFF. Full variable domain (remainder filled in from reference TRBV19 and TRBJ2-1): DGGITQSPKYLFRKEGQNVTLSCEQNLNHDAMYWYRQDPGQGLRLIYYSQIVNDFQKGDIAEGYSVSREKKESFPLTVTSAQKNPTAFYLCASSRQGMSYNEQFFGPGTRLTVL.

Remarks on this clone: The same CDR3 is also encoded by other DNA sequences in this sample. The CDR3 sequence is CASRDSGGETQYF. The CDR3 DNA reads as TGTGCCAGCAGGGATAGCGGTGGGGAGACCCAGTACTTC. The V and J genes are TRBV12-3 or TRBV12-4 and TRBJ2-5; D may be TRBD2 (6 bases). Trimming cost V 6 bases and J 5 bases, with 13 bases left between them. There are 13 residues in the CDR3.

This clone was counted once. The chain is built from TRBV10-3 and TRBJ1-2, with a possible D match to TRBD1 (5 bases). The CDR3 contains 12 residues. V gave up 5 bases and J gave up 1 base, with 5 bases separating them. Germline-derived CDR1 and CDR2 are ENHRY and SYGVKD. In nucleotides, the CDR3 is TGTGCCATCAGTCAGGGTAACTATGGCTACACCTTC. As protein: CAISQGNYGYTF.

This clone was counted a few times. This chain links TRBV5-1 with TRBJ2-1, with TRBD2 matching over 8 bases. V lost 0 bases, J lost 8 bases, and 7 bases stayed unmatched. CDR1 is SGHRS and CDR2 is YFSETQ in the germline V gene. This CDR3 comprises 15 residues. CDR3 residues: CASSLGASGLDEQFF. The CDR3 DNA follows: TGCGCCAGCAGCTTGGGGGCTAGCGGGTTAGATGAGCAGTTCTTC. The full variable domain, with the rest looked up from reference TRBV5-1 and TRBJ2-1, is KAGVTQTPRYLIKTRGQQVTLSCSPISGHRSVSWYQQTPGQGLQFLFEYFSETQRNKGNFPGRFSGRQFSNSRSEMNVSTLELGDSALYLCASSLGASGLDEQFFGPGTRLTVL.

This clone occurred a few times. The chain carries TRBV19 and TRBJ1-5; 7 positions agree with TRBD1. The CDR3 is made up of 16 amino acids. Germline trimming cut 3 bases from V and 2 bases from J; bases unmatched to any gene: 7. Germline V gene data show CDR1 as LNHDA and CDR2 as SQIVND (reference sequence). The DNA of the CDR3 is TGTGCCAGTAGTATCAAAACAGGGACAGGCAATCAGCCCCAGCATTTT. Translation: CASSIKTGTGNQPQHF.

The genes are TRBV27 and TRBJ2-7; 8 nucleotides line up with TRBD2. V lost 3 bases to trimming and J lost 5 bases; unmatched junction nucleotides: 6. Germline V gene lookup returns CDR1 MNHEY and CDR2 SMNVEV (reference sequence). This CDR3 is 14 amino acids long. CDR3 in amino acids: CASSFNGGAHEQYF. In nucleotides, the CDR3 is TGTGCCAGCAGTTTTAACGGGGGGGCCCACGAGCAGTACTTC.

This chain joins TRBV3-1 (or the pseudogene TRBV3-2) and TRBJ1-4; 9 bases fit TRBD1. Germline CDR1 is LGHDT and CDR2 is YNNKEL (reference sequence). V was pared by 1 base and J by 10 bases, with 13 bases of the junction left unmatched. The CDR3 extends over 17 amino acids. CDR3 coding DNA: TGTGCCAGCAGCCAAGTTTGGACAGGGGTCTCGGCCGGAAAACTGTTTTTT. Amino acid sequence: CASSQVWTGVSAGKLFF.

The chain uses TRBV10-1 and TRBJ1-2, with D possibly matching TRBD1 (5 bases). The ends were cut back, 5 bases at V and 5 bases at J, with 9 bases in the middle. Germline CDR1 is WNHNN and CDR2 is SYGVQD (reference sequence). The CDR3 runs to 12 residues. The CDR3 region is CASSQGWYGYTF. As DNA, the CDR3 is TGCGCCAGCAGTCAGGGTTGGTATGGCTACACCTTC.

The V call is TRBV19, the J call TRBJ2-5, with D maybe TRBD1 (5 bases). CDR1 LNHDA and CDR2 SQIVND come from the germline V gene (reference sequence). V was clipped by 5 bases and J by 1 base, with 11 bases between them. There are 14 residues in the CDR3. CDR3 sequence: CASSWQGTQETQYF. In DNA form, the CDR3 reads TGTGCCAGTAGTTGGCAGGGCACCCAAGAGACCCAGTACTTC. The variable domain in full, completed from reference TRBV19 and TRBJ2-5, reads DGGITQSPKYLFRKEGQNVTLSCEQNLNHDAMYWYRQDPGQGLRLIYYSQIVNDFQKGDIAEGYSVSREKKESFPLTVTSAQKNPTAFYLCASSWQGTQETQYFGPGTRLLVL.

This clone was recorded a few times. CDR3 DNA: TGTGCCAGCAGCCCCAATATGGCGGGGTGGTCGGGCGGGGAGCTGTTTTTT. Residues: CASSPNMAGWSGGELFF. This chain joins TRBV7-2 and TRBJ2-2, with D maybe TRBD2 (6 bases). Germline-derived CDR1 and CDR2 are SGHTA and FQGNSA. The V gene lost 5 bases and the J gene lost 7 bases, with 23 bases spanning the gap. The CDR3 has 17 amino acids.

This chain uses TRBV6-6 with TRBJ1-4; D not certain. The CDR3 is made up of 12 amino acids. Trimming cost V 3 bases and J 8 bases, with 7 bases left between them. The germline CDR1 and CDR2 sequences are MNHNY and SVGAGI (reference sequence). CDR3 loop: CASSYSEEKLFF. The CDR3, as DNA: TGTGCCAGCAGTTATAGCGAGGAAAAACTGTTTTTT.

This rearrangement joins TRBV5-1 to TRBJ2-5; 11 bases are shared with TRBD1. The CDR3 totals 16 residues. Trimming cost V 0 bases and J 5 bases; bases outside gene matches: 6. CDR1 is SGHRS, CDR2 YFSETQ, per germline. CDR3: CASSLAGQGAWETQYF. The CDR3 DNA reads TGCGCCAGCAGCTTGGCCGGACAGGGGGCATGGGAGACCCAGTACTTC.

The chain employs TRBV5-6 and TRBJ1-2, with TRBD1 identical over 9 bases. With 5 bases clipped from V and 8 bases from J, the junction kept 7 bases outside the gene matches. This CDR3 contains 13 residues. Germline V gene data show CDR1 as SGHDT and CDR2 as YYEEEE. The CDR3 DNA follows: TGTGCCAGCAGTCCTACAGGGGGCGTAGGCTACACCTTC. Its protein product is CASSPTGGVGYTF.

Here the CDR3 reads CASSIWEGYGYTF. Written as DNA, the CDR3 is TGTGCCAGTAGTATATGGGAGGGCTATGGCTACACCTTC. V is TRBV19 and J is TRBJ1-2, with D hard to call. Germline CDR1 reads LNHDA; CDR2 reads SQIVND (reference sequence). V gave up 2 bases and J gave up 4 bases, with 8 bases separating them. This CDR3 spans 13 amino acids.

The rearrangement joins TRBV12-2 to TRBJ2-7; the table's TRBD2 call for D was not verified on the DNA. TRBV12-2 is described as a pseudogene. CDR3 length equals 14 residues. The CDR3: CASRLPTEVPEQYV. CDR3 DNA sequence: TGTGCAAGTCGCTTACCCACTGAGGTACCCGAGCAGTACGTC.

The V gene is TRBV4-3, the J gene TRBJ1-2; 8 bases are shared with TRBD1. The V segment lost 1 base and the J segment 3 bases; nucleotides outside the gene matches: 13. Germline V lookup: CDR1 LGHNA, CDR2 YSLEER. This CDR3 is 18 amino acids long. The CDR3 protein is CASSQVQNLGQGHYGYTF. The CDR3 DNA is TGCGCCAGCAGCCAAGTTCAAAACCTAGGACAGGGACACTATGGCTACACCTTC.

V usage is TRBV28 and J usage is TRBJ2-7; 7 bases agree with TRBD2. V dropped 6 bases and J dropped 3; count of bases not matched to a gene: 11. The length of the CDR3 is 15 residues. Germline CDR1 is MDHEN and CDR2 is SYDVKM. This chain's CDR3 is CASSAPGAGDYEQYV. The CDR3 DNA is TGTGCCAGCAGCGCCCCCGGGGCGGGGGACTACGAGCAGTACGTC.

The CDR3 loop reads CASSLKIEADYLTDTQYF. The CDR3 coding sequence is TGCGCCAGCAGCTTGAAAATTGAAGCGGACTACTTAACAGATACGCAGTATTTT. The chain recombines TRBV5-1 with TRBJ2-3; maybe TRBD2 (6 bases). The germline V gene has CDR1 SGHRS and CDR2 YFSETQ. V lost 1 base to trimming and J lost 3 bases, with 21 bases between them. CDR3 length equals 18 residues.

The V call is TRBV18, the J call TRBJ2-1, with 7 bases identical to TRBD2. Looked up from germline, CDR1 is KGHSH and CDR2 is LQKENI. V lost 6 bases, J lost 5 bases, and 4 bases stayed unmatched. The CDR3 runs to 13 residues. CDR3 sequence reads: CASSGDYHNEQFF. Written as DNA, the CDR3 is TGTGCCAGCTCGGGGGACTATCACAATGAGCAGTTCTTC.